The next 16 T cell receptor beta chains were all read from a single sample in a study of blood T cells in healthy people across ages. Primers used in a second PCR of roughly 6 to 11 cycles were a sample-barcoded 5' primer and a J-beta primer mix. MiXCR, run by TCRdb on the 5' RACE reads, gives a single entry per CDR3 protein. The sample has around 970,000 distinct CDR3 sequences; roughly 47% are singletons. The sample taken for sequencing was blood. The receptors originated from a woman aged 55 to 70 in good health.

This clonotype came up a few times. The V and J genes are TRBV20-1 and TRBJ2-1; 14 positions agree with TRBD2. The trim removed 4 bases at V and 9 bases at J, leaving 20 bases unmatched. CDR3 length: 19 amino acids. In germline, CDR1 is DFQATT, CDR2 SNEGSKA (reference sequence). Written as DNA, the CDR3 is TGCAGTGCTATAACCGGGACTAGCGGGAGTTGGCTGGGACGAGTTGAGCAGTTCTTC. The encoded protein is CSAITGTSGSWLGRVEQFF.

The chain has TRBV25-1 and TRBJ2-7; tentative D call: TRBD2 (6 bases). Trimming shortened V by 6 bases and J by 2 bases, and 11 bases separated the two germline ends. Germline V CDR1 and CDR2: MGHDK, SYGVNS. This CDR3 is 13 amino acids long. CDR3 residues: CASSWEDTYEQYF. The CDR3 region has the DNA TGTGCCAGCAGCTGGGAGGATACCTACGAGCAGTACTTC.

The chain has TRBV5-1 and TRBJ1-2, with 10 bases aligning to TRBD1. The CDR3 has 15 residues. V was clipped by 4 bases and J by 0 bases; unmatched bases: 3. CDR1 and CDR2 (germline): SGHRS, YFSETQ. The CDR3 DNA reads TGCGCCAGCAGCGGCGGGACAGGGGCTAACTATGGCTACACCTTC. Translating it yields CASSGGTGANYGYTF. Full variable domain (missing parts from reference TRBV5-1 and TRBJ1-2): KAGVTQTPRYLIKTRGQQVTLSCSPISGHRSVSWYQQTPGQGLQFLFEYFSETQRNKGNFPGRFSGRQFSNSRSEMNVSTLELGDSALYLCASSGGTGANYGYTFGSGTRLTVV.

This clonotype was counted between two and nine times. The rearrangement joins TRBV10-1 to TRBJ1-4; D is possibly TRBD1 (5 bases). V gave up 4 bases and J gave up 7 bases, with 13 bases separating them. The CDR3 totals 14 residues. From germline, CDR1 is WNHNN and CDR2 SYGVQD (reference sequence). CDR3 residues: CASSGGAPGEKLFF. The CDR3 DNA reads TGCGCCAGCAGTGGAGGGGCTCCTGGTGAAAAACTGTTTTTT.

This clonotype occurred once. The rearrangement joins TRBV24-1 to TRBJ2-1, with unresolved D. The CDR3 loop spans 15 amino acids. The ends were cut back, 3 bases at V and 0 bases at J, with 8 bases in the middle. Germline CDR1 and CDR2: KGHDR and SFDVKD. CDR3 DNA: TGTGCCACCAGTGATCCCGGGTCCTCCTACAATGAGCAGTTCTTC. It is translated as CATSDPGSSYNEQFF.

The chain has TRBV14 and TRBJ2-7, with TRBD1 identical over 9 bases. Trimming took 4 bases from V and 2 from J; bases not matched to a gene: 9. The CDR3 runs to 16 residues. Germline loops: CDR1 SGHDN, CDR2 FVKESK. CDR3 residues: CASSPFLGDRAYEQYF. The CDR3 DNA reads TGTGCCAGCAGCCCCTTTCTGGGGGACAGGGCCTACGAGCAGTACTTC. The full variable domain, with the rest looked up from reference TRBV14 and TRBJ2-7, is EAGVTQFPSHSVIEKGQTVTLRCDPISGHDNLYWYRRVMGKEIKFLLHFVKESKQDESGMPNNRFLAERTGGTYSTLKVQPAELEDSGVYFCASSPFLGDRAYEQYFGPGTRLTVT.

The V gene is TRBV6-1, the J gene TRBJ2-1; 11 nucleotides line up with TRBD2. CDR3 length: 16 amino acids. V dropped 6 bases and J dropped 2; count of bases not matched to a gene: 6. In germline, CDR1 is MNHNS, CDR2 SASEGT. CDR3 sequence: CASRPRLAGPYNEQFF. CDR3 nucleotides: TGTGCCAGCAGACCAAGACTAGCGGGGCCCTACAATGAGCAGTTCTTC.

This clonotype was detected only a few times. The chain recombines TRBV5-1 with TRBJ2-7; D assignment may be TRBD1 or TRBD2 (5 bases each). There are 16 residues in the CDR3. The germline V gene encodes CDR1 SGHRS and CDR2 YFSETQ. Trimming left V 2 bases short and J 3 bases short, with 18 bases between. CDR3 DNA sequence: TGCGCCAGCAGCTTAGCCCCGGGGCCGAGTGGCTACGAGCAGTACTTC. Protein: CASSLAPGPSGYEQYF.

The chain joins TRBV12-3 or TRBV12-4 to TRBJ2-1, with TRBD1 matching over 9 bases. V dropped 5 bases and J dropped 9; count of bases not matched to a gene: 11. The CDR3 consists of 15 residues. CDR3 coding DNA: TGTGCCAGCAGTCTAGGGGACAGGGTTTATAGTGAGCAGTTCTTC. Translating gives CASSLGDRVYSEQFF.

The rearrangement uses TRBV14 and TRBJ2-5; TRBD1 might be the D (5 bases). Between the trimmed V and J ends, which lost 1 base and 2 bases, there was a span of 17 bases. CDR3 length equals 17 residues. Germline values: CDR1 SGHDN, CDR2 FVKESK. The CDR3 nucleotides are TGTGCCAGCAGCCAAGGCCGTTTTGCAGGGCCTCAAGAGACCCAGTACTTC. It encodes CASSQGRFAGPQETQYF.

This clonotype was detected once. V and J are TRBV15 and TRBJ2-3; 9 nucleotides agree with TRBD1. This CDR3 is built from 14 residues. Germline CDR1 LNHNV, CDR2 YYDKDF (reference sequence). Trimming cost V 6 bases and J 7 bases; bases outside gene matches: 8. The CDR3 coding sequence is TGTGCCACCAGGCGGGACAGGGTTGAAAATACGCAGTATTTT. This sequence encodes CATRRDRVENTQYF. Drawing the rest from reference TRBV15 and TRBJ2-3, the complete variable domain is DAMVIQNPRYQVTQFGKPVTLSCSQTLNHNVMYWYQQKSSQAPKLLFHYYDKDFNNEADTPDNFQSRRPNTSFCFLDIRSPGLGDTAMYLCATRRDRVENTQYFGPGTRLTVL.

CDR3 amino acids: CSAVDLDTQYF. The DNA for the CDR3 is TGCAGTGCTGTTGATCTAGATACGCAGTATTTT. The chain joins TRBV20-1 to TRBJ2-3; no clear D gene. Trimming took off 5 bases at V and 5 bases at J, with 8 bases between the two ends. Germline values: CDR1 DFQATT, CDR2 SNEGSKA (reference sequence). The CDR3 totals 11 residues.

The CDR3 loop is CASSQDLWSNQPQHF. The CDR3, as DNA: TGCGCCAGCAGCCAAGATCTTTGGAGCAATCAGCCCCAGCATTTT. This chain links TRBV4-1 with TRBJ1-5; D is uncertain. V gave up 0 bases and J gave up 1 base, with 7 bases separating them. The CDR3 spans 15 residues. CDR1 is MGHRA, CDR2 YSYEKL, per germline.

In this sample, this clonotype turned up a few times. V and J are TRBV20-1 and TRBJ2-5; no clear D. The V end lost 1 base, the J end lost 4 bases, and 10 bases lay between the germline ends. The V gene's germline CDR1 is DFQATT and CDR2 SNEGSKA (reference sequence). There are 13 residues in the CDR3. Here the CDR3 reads CSARGAGTETQYF. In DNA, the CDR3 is TGCAGTGCTAGAGGCGCAGGAACAGAGACCCAGTACTTC.

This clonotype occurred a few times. CDR3 region: CATSRVDTPTGNEQFF. In DNA, the CDR3 is TGTGCCACCAGCAGAGTGGATACCCCAACAGGGAATGAGCAGTTCTTC. The chain employs TRBV15 and TRBJ2-1; perhaps TRBD1 as D (6 bases). Germline V lookup: CDR1 LNHNV, CDR2 YYDKDF (reference sequence). The CDR3 runs 16 residues. V was cut by 1 base and J by 7 bases, with 17 bases left in between.

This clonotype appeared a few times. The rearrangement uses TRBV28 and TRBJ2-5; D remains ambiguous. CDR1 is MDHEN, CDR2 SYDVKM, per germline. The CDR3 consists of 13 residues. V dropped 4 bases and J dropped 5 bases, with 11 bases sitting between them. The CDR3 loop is CASSSTVLETQYF. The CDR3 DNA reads TGTGCCAGCAGTTCGACGGTTCTCGAGACCCAGTACTTC.